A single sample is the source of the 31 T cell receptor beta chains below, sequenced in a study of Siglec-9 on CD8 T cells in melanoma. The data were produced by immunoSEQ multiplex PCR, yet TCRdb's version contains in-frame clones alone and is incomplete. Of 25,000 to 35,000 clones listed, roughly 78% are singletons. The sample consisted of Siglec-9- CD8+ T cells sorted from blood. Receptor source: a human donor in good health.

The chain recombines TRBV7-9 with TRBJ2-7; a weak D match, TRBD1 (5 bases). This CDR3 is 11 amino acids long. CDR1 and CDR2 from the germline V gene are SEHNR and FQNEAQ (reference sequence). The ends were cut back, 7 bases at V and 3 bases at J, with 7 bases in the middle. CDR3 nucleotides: TGTGCCAGCACCGACAGCTACGAGCAGTACTTC. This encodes CASTDSYEQYF.

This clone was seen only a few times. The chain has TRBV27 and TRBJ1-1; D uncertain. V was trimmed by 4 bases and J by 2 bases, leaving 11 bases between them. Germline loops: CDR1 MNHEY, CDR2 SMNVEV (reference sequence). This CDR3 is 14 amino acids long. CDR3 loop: CASSWRGINTEAFF. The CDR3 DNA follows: TGTGCCAGCAGTTGGAGAGGGATAAACACTGAAGCTTTCTTT.

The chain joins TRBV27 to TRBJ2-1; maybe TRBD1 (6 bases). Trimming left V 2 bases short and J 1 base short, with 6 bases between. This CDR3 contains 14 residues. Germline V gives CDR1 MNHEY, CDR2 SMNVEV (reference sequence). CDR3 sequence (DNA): TGTGCCAGCAGTTTACAGGGGTCCTACAATGAGCAGTTCTTC. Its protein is CASSLQGSYNEQFF.

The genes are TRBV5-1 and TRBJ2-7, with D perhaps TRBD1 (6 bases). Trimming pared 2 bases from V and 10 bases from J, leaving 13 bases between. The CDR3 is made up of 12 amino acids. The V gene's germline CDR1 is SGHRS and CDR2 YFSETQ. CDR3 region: CASSLKTGNQYF. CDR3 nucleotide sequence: TGCGCCAGCAGCTTAAAAACAGGGAACCAGTACTTC.

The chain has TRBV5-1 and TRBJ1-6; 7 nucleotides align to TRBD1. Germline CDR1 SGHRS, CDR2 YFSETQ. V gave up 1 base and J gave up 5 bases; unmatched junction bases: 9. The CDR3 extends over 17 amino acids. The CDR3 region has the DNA TGCGCCAGCAGCTTGACACCGGGACAGCTTAATAATTCACCCCTCCACTTT. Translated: CASSLTPGQLNNSPLHF.

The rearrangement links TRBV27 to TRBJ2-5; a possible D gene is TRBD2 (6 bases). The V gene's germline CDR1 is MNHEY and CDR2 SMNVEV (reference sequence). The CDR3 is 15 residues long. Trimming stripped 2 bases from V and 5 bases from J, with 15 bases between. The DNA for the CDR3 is TGTGCCAGCAGTTTAGGAGGGCCTCGGCGGGAGACCCAGTACTTC. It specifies CASSLGGPRRETQYF.

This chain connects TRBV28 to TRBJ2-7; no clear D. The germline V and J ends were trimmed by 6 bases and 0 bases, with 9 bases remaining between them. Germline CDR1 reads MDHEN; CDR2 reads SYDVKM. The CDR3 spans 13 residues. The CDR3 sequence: CASSDPSSYEQYF. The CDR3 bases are TGTGCCAGCAGCGACCCGAGCTCCTACGAGCAGTACTTC.

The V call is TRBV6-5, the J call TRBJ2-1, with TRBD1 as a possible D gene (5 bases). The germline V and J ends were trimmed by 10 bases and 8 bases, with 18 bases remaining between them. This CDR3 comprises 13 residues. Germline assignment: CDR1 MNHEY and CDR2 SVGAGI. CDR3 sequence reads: CATQVSIQDEQFF. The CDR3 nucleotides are TGTGCCACCCAAGTATCTATACAGGATGAGCAGTTCTTC.

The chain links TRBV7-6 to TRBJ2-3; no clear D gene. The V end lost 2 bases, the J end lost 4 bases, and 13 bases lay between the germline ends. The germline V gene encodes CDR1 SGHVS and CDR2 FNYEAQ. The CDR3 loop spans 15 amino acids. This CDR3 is CASSLFGLFADTQYF. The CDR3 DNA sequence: TGTGCCAGCAGCTTATTTGGGCTATTCGCAGATACGCAGTATTTT.

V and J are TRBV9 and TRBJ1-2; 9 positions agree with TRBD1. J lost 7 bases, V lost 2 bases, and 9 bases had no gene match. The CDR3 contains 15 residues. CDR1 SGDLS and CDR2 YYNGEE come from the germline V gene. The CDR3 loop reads CASSVPGQGLLGYTF. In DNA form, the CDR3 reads TGTGCCAGCAGCGTCCCGGGACAGGGTCTCCTTGGCTACACCTTC. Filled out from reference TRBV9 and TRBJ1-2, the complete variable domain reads DSGVTQTPKHLITATGQRVTLRCSPRSGDLSVYWYQQSLDQGLQFLIQYYNGEERAKGNILERFSAQQFPDLHSELNLSSLELGDSALYFCASSVPGQGLLGYTFGSGTRLTVV.

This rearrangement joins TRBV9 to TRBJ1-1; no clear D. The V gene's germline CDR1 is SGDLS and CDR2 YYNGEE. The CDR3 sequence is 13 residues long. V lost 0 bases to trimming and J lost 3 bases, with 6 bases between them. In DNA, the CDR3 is TGTGCCAGCAGCGTAGGGTTGCACACTGAAGCTTTCTTT. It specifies CASSVGLHTEAFF.

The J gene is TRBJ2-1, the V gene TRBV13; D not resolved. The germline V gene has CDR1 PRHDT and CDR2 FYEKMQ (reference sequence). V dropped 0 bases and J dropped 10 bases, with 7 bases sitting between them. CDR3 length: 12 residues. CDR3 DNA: TGTGCCAGCAGCTTAGGGGAAGGGGAGCAGTTCTTC. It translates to CASSLGEGEQFF.

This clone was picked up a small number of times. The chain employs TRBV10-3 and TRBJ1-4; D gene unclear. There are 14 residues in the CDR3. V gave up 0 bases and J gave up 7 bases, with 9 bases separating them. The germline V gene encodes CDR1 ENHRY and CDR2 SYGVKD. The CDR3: CAISESLTGEKLFF. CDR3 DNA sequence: TGTGCCATCAGTGAGTCTCTTACCGGTGAAAAACTGTTTTTT.

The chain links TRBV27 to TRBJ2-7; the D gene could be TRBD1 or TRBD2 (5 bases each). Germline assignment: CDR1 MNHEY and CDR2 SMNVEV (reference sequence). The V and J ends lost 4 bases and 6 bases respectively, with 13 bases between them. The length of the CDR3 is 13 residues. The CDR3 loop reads CASSSGLRVEQYF. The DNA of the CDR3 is TGTGCCAGCAGTTCAGGGTTGAGGGTCGAGCAGTACTTC.

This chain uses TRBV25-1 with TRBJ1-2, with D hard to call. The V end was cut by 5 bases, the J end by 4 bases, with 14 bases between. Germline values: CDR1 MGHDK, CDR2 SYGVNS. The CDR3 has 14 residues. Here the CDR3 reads CASSPLAVTYGYTF. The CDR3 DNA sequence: TGTGCCAGCAGTCCCCTCGCCGTTACCTATGGCTACACCTTC.

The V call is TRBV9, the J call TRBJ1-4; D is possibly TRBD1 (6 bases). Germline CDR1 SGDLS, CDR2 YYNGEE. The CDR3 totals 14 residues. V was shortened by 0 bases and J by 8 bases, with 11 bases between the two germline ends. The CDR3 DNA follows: TGTGCCAGCAGCGTAGGGGGAGGGACAGAAAAACTGTTTTTT. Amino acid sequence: CASSVGGGTEKLFF. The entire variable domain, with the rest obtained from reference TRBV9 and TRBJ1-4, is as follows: DSGVTQTPKHLITATGQRVTLRCSPRSGDLSVYWYQQSLDQGLQFLIQYYNGEERAKGNILERFSAQQFPDLHSELNLSSLELGDSALYFCASSVGGGTEKLFFGSGTQLSVL.

In DNA, the CDR3 is TGTGCCAGCAGTGAGGACCTAGCGGTAAAAGAGACCCAGTACTTC. Amino acids: CASSEDLAVKETQYF. The chain joins TRBV6-1 to TRBJ2-5; 7 bases line up with TRBD2. The CDR3 sequence is 15 residues long. CDR1 and CDR2 from the germline V gene are MNHNS and SASEGT. V trimming: 3 bases; J trimming: 3 bases; junction bases outside the gene matches: 7.

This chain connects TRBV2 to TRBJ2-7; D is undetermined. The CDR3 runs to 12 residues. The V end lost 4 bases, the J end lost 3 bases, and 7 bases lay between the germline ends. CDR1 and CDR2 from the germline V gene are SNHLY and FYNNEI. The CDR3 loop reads CASSAPIYEQYV. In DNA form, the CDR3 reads TGTGCCAGCAGTGCTCCCATCTACGAGCAGTACGTC.

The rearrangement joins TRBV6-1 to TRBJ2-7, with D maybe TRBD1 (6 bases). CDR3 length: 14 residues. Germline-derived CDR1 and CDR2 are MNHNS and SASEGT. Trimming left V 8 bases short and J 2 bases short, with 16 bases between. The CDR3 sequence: CASLRGHFAYEQYF. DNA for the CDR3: TGTGCCAGCCTTAGGGGACATTTTGCCTACGAGCAGTACTTC.

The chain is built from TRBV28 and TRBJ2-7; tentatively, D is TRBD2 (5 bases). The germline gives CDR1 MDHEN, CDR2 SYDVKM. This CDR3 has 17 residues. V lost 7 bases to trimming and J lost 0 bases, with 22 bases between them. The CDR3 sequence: CASIPTPRTSNSYEQYF. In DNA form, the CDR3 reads TGTGCCAGCATCCCTACTCCCCGGACTTCGAACTCCTACGAGCAGTACTTC.

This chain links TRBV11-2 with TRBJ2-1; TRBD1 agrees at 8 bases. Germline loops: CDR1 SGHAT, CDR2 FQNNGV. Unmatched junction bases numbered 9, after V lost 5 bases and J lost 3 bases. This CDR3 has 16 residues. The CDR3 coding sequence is TGTGCCAGCAGCCTCACCGGGACAGGATACTACAATGAGCAGTTCTTC. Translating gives CASSLTGTGYYNEQFF.

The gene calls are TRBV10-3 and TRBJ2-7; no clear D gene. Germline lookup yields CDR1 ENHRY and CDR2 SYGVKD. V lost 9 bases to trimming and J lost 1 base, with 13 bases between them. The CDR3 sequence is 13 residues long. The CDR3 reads CAIGIGPSYEQYV. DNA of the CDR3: TGTGCCATAGGCATCGGGCCGTCCTACGAGCAGTACGTC.

CDR3 amino acids: CASSANSNQPQHF. CDR3 sequence (DNA): TGTGCCAGCAGCGCCAATAGCAATCAGCCCCAGCATTTT. The rearrangement links TRBV9 to TRBJ1-5; no clear D. The ends were cut back, 3 bases at V and 0 bases at J, with 4 bases in the middle. CDR1 and CDR2 (germline): SGDLS, YYNGEE. The CDR3 consists of 13 residues.

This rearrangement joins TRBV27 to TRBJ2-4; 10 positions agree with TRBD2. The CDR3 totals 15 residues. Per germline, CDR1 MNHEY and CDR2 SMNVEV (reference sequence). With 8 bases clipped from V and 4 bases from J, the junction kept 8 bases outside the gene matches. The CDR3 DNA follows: TGTGCCAGCTCCCCCGGGACTAGCGCGAAAAACATTCAGTACTTC. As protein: CASSPGTSAKNIQYF.

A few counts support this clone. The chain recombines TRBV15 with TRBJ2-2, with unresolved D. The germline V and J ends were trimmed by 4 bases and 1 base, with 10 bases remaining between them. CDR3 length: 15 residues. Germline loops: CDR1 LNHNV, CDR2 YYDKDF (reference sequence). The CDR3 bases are TGTGCCACCAGCAAGGTCGGATTGAACACCGGGGAGCTGTTTTTT. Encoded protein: CATSKVGLNTGELFF. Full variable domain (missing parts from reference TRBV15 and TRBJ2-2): DAMVIQNPRYQVTQFGKPVTLSCSQTLNHNVMYWYQQKSSQAPKLLFHYYDKDFNNEADTPDNFQSRRPNTSFCFLDIRSPGLGDTAMYLCATSKVGLNTGELFFGEGSRLTVL.

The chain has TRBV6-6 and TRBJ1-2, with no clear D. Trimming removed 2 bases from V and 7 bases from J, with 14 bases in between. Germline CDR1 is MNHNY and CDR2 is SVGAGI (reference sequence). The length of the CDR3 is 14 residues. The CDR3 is CASSYQETASGYTF. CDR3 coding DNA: TGTGCCAGCAGTTACCAGGAAACAGCGTCTGGCTACACCTTC.

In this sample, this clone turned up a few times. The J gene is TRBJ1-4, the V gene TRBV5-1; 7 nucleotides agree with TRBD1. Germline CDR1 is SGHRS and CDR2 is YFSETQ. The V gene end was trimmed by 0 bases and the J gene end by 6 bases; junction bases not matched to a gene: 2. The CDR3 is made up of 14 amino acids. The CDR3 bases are TGCGCCAGCAGCTTGGAGGGGGCTGATGAAAAACTGTTTTTT. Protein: CASSLEGADEKLFF.

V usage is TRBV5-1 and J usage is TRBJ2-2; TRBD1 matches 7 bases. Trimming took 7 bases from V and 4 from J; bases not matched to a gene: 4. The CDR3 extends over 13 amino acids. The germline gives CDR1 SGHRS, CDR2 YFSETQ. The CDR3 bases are TGCGCCAGCGACAGGGATCGCACCGGGGAGCTGTTTTTT. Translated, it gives CASDRDRTGELFF.

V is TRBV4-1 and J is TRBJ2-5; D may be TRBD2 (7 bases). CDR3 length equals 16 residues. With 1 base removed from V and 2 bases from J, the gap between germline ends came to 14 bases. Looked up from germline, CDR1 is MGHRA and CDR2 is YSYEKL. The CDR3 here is CASSQAIGGRQETQYF. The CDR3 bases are TGCGCCAGCAGCCAAGCTATCGGGGGGCGGCAAGAGACCCAGTACTTC.

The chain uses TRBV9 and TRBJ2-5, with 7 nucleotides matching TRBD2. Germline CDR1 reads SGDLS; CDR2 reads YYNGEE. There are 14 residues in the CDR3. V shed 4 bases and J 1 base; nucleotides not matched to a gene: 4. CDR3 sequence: CASSMGGSQETQYF. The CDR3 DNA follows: TGTGCCAGCAGCATGGGGGGGTCCCAAGAGACCCAGTACTTC.

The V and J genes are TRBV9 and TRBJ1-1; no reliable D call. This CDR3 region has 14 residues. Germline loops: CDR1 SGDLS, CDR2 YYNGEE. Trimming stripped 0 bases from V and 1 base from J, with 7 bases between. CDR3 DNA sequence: TGTGCCAGCAGCGTAGGACATACGAACACTGAAGCTTTCTTT. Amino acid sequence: CASSVGHTNTEAFF.